This TCR beta chain was recovered during a study of vaccination and CD4 T cells after COVID-19 (dated by TCRdb to the early 2020s). Study-wide context: Every convalescent patient had a positive nasal swab PCR test for SARS-CoV-2, with mild disease in 8 to 10 patients and severe disease in one. Control cultures received a CEFX viral epitope pool as the positive control, an HIV-1 Nef peptide pool as the negative control, or no peptide. Participants got two doses of the Pfizer-BioNTech BNT162b2 vaccine (n=8) or two doses of the Moderna mRNA-1273 vaccine (n=2). In fewer than 12 COVID-19 convalescent patients and a handful of infection-naive healthy vaccine recipients, researchers compared the spike-specific CD4+ TCR repertoire from before mRNA vaccination with the repertoire from after. Post-COVID blood samples from convalescent patients were collected a median of 101 days after diagnosis, with a range of roughly 35 to 180 days. Overlapping spike peptide pools from SARS-CoV-2 and from the common cold coronaviruses HCoV-NL63, HCoV-OC43 and HCoV-229E were used as culture stimuli. Post-vaccine blood samples were taken a median of about 77 days after the second vaccine dose, with a range of about 13 to 250 days. In the convalescent cohort there were six males and four females, among whom were two Hispanic individuals, seven Caucasians, two Asians and one multiracial person. Summary of the overall study and its limitations: The median count of SARS-CoV-2-reactive clonotypes went up from about 23 after infection to some 38 after vaccination, although the change was not significant. In convalescent patients, nearly all vaccine-specific clones (304 of 307) were found to be mono-reactive for SARS-CoV-2 spike rather than cross-reactive with common cold coronaviruses. The number of convalescent patients in the study was relatively small, and the study did not examine early timepoints following natural infection. In convalescent patients, a median roughly 83% of post-vaccine SARS-CoV-2-reactive clones were detected only after vaccination, and vaccine-specific priming was suggested by this finding.

A word on this clonotype: Which antigen it targets is not known. No qualities accompany the bases; no much larger clone lies one base away.

Libraries were built with PCR. DNA from cultured CD4+ T cells was subjected to TCR sequencing with the Oncomine TCR Beta short-read assay at the Johns Hopkins FTIC core. The QIAamp micro DNA kit was used to extract genomic DNA from the cultured CD4+ T cells. Oncomine TCR Beta libraries from cultured CD4+ T cells were pooled using unique dual indexes and sequenced on an Illumina iSeq 100. Concerning the study's data processing: Non-productive sequences were removed, and CDR3s that did not start with C, did not end with F or W, or were shorter than 7 amino acids were discarded. The MANAFEST web application was used to identify antigen-specific clonotypes by comparing peptide-stimulated wells against reference wells and other culture wells. To be called positive, a clone needed an FDR below 0.05, an odds ratio above 5, and a productive frequency above 0.1% in at least two of three replicate wells. Cross-reactive clonotypes were defined as significantly expanded in both SARS-CoV-2 spike wells and at least one common cold coronavirus spike condition. CDR3 homology was assessed with Levenshtein distances (stringdist) and unrooted phylogenetic trees (ape) in R version 3.6.1. TCRdb handled the public reads itself, with Q25 trimming in fastp and clone calling in MiXCR, and kept productive beta chains. Each entry is one CDR3 protein sequence, shown with its most common DNA and genes. What appears here as the V and J calls and clone size reflects TCRdb's work, not the paper's. Within this sample are some 16,000 distinct CDR3 sequences, with 45% to 50% of them counted one time only. About an eighth of the sample is taken by the ten largest.

Trimming takes 1 base from V and 4 bases from J, and the germline ends sit 14 bases apart. Sequences SGHDT (CDR1) and YYEEEE (CDR2) are obtained from the germline V gene. The CDR3, cysteine through phenylalanine, is 15 amino acids long. Just the 45-base CDR3 DNA is kept, in frame starting at base 1. The sample's treatment or condition, from its label and the paper: roughly 11-day PBMC culture with coronavirus spike peptide pools or control peptides (ViraFEST assay). To expand antigen-specific T cells with peptide pools and then pick out the expanded clonotypes through TCR sequencing, the study relied on the ViraFEST assay. The convalescent patients' positive SARS-CoV-2 PCR tests fell between March and December 2020, which was before the Alpha, Beta and Delta variants emerged in the United States. About 1.8 million PBMCs per well were cultured in IMDM with approximately 4.9% human AB serum and roughly 9.3 IU/ml IL-2, plus 10 ug/ml peptide pools. On days 3 and 7, half of the culture medium was replaced with fresh IL-2-containing medium. CD4+ T cells were isolated after 10 days of culture through negative selection using the EasySep CD4+ T cell isolation kit. PBMCs were separated from whole blood using Ficoll-Paque Plus gradient centrifugation and then either used fresh or cryopreserved at -140C. Culture conditions were generally each tested in triplicate wells.

Sequences were obtained from CD4+ T cells from blood, cultured in vitro. In this chain, TRBV5-6 is recombined with TRBJ1-1; the D gene cannot be resolved reliably. This clonotype originated in a human donor who had recovered from COVID-19. At the DNA level, the sequence is TGTGCCAGCAGCTTGCGAGCGGGATCCGGCACTGAAGCTTTCTTT. This sequence encodes CASSLRAGSGTEAFF.